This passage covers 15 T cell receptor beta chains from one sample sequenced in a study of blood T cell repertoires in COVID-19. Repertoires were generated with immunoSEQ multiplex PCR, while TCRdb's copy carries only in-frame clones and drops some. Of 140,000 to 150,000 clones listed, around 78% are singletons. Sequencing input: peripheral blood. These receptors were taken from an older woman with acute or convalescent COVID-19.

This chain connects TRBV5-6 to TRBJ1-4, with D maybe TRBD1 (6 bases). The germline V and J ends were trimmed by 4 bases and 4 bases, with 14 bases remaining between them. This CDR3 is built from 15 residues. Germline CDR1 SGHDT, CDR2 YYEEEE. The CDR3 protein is CASSRRTDNNEKLFF. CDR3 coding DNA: TGTGCCAGCAGCCGTCGGACAGATAATAATGAAAAACTGTTTTTT. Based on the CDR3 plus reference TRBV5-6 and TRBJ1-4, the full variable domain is DAGVTQSPTHLIKTRGQQVTLRCSPKSGHDTVSWYQQALGQGPQFIFQYYEEEERQRGNFPDRFSGHQFPNYSSELNVNALLLGDSALYLCASSRRTDNNEKLFFGSGTQLSVL.

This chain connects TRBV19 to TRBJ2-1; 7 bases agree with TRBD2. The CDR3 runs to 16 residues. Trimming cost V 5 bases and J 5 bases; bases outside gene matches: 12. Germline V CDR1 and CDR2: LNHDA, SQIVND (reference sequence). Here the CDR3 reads CASSVLPAGGNNEQFF. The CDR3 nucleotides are TGTGCCAGTAGTGTCTTGCCGGCCGGGGGGAACAATGAGCAGTTCTTC.

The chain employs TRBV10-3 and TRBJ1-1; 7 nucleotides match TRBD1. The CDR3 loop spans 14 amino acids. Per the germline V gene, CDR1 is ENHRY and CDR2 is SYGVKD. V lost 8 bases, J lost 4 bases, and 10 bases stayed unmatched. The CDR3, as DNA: TGTGCCATCGCGTATGGCGCAGGGGGCACTGAAGCTTTCTTT. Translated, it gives CAIAYGAGGTEAFF.

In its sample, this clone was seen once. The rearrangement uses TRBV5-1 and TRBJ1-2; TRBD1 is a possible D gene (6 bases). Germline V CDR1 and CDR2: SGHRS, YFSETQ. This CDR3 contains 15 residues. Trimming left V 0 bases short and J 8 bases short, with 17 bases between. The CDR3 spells CASSLVQGLGYGYTF. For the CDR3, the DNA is TGCGCCAGCAGCTTGGTACAGGGTCTGGGCTACGGCTACACCTTC.

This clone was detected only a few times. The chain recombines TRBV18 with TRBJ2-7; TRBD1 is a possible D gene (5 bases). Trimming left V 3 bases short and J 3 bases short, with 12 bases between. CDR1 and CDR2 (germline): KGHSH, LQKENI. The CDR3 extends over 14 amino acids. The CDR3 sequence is CASSPFKQDYEQYF. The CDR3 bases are TGTGCCAGCTCACCCTTTAAACAGGACTACGAGCAGTACTTC.

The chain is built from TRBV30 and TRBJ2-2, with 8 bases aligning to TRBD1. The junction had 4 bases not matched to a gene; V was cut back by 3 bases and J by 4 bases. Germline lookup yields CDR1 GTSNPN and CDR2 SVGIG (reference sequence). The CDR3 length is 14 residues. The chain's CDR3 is CAWSRTGGTGELFF. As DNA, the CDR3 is TGTGCCTGGAGCCGCACAGGGGGCACCGGGGAGCTGTTTTTT.

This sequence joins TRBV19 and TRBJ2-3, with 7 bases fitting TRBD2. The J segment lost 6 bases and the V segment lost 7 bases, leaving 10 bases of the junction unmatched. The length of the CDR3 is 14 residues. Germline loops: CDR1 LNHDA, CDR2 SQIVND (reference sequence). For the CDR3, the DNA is TGTGCCAGTATGCGGACACACGGGAGGGATACGCAGTATTTT. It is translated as CASMRTHGRDTQYF.

DNA for the CDR3: TGTGCCAGCAAACTCGGACTTATCACCGGGGAGCTGTTTTTT. It translates to CASKLGLITGELFF. This chain links TRBV28 with TRBJ2-2; perhaps TRBD2 as D (5 bases). This CDR3 spans 14 amino acids. The germline V gene has CDR1 MDHEN and CDR2 SYDVKM. The V and J ends lost 7 bases and 4 bases respectively, with 13 bases between them.

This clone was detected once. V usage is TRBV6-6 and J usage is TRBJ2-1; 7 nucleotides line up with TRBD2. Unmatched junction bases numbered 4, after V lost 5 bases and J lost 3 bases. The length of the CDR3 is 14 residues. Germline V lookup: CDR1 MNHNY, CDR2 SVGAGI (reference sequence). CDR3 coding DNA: TGTGCCAGCAGTCCGACTAGCCTCTACAATGAGCAGTTCTTC. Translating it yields CASSPTSLYNEQFF.

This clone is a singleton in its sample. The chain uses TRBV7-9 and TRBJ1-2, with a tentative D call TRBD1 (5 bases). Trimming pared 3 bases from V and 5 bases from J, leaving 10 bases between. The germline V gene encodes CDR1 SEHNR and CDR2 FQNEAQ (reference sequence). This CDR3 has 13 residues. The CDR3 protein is CASSFQGMYGYTF. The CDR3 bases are TGTGCCAGCAGCTTTCAGGGAATGTATGGCTACACCTTC. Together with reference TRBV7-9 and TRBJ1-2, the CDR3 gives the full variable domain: DTGVSQNPRHKITKRGQNVTFRCDPISEHNRLYWYRQTLGQGPEFLTYFQNEAQLEKSRLLSDRFSAERPKGSFSTLEIQRTEQGDSAMYLCASSFQGMYGYTFGSGTRLTVV.

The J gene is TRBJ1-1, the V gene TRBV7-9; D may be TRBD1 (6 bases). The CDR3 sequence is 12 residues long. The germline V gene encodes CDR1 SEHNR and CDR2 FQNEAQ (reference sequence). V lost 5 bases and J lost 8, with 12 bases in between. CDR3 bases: TGTGCCAGCAGCGGGGGACATCACGAAGCTTTCTTT. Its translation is CASSGGHHEAFF.

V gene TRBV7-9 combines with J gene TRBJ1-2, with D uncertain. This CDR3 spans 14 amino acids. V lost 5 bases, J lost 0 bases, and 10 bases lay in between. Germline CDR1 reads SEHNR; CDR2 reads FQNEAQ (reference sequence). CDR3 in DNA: TGTGCCAGCAGCCTGACATCCCCTAACTATGGCTACACCTTC. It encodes CASSLTSPNYGYTF.

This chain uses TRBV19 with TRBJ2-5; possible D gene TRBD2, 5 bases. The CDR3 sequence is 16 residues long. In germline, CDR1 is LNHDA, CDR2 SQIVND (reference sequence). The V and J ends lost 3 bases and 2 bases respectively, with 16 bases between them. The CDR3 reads CASSIHLAMGQETQYF. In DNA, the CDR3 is TGTGCCAGTAGTATTCACCTAGCCATGGGACAAGAGACCCAGTACTTC.

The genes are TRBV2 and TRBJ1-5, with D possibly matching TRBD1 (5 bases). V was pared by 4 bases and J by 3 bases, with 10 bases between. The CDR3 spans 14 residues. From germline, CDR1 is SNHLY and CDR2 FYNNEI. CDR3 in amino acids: CASSGGGYNQPQHF. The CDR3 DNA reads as TGTGCCAGCAGTGGGGGGGGGTACAATCAGCCCCAGCATTTT.

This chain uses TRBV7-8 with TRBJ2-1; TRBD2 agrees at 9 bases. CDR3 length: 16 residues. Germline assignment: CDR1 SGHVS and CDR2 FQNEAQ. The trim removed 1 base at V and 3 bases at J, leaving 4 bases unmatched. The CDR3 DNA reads TGTGCCAGCAGCTTAGGACTAGCGGTATTCTACAATGAGCAGTTCTTC. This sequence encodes CASSLGLAVFYNEQFF.